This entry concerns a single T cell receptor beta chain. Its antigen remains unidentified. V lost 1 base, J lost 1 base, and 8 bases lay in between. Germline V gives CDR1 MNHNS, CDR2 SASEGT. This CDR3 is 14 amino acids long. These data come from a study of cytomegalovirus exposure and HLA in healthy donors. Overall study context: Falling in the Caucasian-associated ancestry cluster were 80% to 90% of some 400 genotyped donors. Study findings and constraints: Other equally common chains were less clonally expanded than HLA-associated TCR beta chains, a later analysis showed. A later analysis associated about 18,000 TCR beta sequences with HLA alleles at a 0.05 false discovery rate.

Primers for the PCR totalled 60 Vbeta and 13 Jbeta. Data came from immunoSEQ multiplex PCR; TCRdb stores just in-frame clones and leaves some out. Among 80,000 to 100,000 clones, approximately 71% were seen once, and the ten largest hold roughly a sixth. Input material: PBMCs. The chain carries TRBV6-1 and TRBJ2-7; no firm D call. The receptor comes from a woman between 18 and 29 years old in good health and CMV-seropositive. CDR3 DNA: TGTGCCAGCAGTGAAGGACTCGGATCCTACGAGCAGTACTTC. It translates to CASSEGLGSYEQYF.